Described below is a single T cell receptor beta chain sequence and its context. It has no known antigen specificity. No base quality values were provided; no much bigger clone lies one nucleotide off. These data come from a study of cytotoxic CD8 clonotypes in ibrutinib-treated CLL (dated by TCRdb to about 2021). About the full investigation: The cohort had eleven to twelve relapsed/refractory and approximately 15 treatment-naive patients; some 17 were IGHV unmutated. Samples averaged approximately 240,000 productive templates and some 96,000 productive rearrangements. Responses were partial in around 25 patients and complete in 2; after median approximately 69 months follow-up, about 14 stayed in remission and about twelve progressed. Of the roughly 90 participants in the trial, 26 had longitudinal samples available. Samples at response were collected after a median of 12 months of treatment, with a range of roughly 6 to 40 months. Patients were still on ibrutinib when every remission and progressive disease sample was collected. Cryopreserved peripheral blood mononuclear cells were collected before treatment, at response, and at either disease progression or sustained remission. General study outcomes and caveats: Public clonotypes were rare and either shrank or stayed stable during treatment, and the rise in clonality at ibrutinib response reflected expansion of private clonotypes. Baseline clonality exceeded that of age-matched healthy donors and correlated strongly with circulating CD8+ T-cell counts. Lymph node repertoires were not examined, and the timing of sampling was not matched between patients in sustained remission and those whose disease progressed. Clonality rose at ibrutinib response, remained stable during sustained remission, and dropped back toward baseline at progression.

CDR1 and CDR2 were assigned from the germline V gene as SGHTA and FQGNSA. The CDR3, from cysteine to phenylalanine, totals 15 residues. The sequence is cut down to CDR3 DNA, 45 bases in frame from base 1. V lost 4 bases and J lost 0 bases, and the count of bases not matched to a germline gene is 5. What the time point label conveys for this sample: progressive disease on ibrutinib. Approximately 2 micrograms of genomic DNA were extracted from cryopreserved PBMCs for TCR beta library preparation. Longitudinal blood samples from CLL patients on ibrutinib monotherapy underwent high-throughput TCR beta sequencing. The patients took part in an open-label, single-center phase 2 trial of ibrutinib monotherapy. The goal of deep resolution MiSeq sequencing was a depth between 1 in 1 million and 1 in 200,000 T cells, and coverage averaged 10x per clonotype. TCR beta libraries were generated with the immunoSEQ hsTCRB Kit. On the study's bioinformatics: ImmunoSEQ Data Assistant and ImmunoSEQ Analyzer were used for data analysis, and V, D and J genes were assigned according to IMGT definitions. Clonality was computed as one minus normalized Shannon entropy of productive rearrangement frequencies, ranging from 0 to 1. Only overrepresented clonotypes making up at least 0.05% of each patient's repertoire were included in the public clonotype analysis. Approximately 13 age-matched healthy donor repertoires from immuneACCESS served as clonality controls. Not all clones reach the TCRdb copy of this immuneACCESS table, which keeps in-frame sequences only. Checked studies attribute under half of the gap to unresolved V genes and leave the rest unexplained. The V and J calls and clone size come from that table; D and trimming were worked out from the DNA. This sample holds about 74,000 clones; 80% were observed only once. Of the sample, roughly 7.7% is held by the ten largest clones.

The material was PBMCs, obtained at disease progression, from a patient treated with ibrutinib. The sequence was collected from a human donor with chronic lymphocytic leukemia. Rearrangement joined TRBV7-2 to TRBJ2-7; 8 bases in the middle match TRBD2. The DNA sequence follows: TGTGCCAGCAGCTGGGCGGGGGGAGCCTCCTACGAGCAGTACTTC. It encodes CASSWAGGASYEQYF.